This T cell receptor (beta chain) appears in the sequencing data of a study of blood T cell repertoires in COVID-19. Study-level information: The origin of the acute and convalescent COVID-19 samples was the United States, Italy and Spain.

Repertoires were generated with immunoSEQ multiplex PCR, while TCRdb's copy carries only in-frame clones and drops some. Of 250,000 to 300,000 clones listed, approximately 77% are singletons. V shed 4 bases and J 0 bases; nucleotides not matched to a gene: 2. The CDR3 totals 15 residues. The germline V gene has CDR1 LGHDT and CDR2 YNNKEL (reference sequence). This TCR came from a young woman with acute or convalescent COVID-19. V gene TRBV3-1 (or the pseudogene TRBV3-2) combines with J gene TRBJ1-3; TRBD1 matches at 8 bases. The source material was peripheral blood. The CDR3 here is CASSPGTGSGNTIYF. DNA for the CDR3: TGTGCCAGCAGCCCGGGGACAGGCTCTGGAAACACCATATATTTT.